This T cell receptor beta chain was observed in a study of blood T cell repertoires in COVID-19. Whole-study context: From the United States, Italy and Spain came samples of acute and convalescent COVID-19.

V was shortened by 2 bases and J by 1 base, with 9 bases between the two germline ends. The CDR3 loop spans 15 amino acids. Germline loops: CDR1 SNHLY, CDR2 FYNNEI. Study processing details: Amplified reference gene primers provided the basis for estimating nucleated cell counts. Sequenced by immunoSEQ multiplex PCR; TCRdb stores in-frame clones only, minus some. V and J calls and clone size are as listed in that table; D and trimming were resolved from the DNA. The sample shows around 40,000 clones, 80% to 90% of them seen only once. The chain joins TRBV2 to TRBJ2-4, with D possibly being TRBD2 (5 bases). The sample taken for sequencing was peripheral blood. The TCR comes from a man aged 40-49 years with COVID-19, enrolled during active disease. Here the CDR3 DNA reads TGTGCCAGCAGTGAACCAGCGGTGGCCAAAAACATTCAGTACTTC. Protein: CASSEPAVAKNIQYF.